In this sample, the clone carrying this T cell receptor (beta chain) turned up many times. CDR3 length: 15 residues. V gave up 4 bases and J gave up 2 bases, with 17 bases separating them. Looked up from germline, CDR1 is GTSNPN and CDR2 is SVGIG (reference sequence). The source of the sample is a study of molecular identifiers for immune sequencing clone quantification. One entry per CDR3 protein results from TCRdb running MiXCR on the PCR reads. The data hold about 320,000 distinct CDR3 sequences, with about 21% observed a single time. The chain has TRBV30 and TRBJ2-5; no firm D call. Input material: naive CD8+ T cells from blood, with Jurkat cell RNA spiked in. Sample subset: FACS-sorted CD8+CD4-CCR7+CD45RA+ naive T cells. This TCR derives from a human donor in good health. Some libraries in this study had Jurkat cell RNA spiked in. This chain's CDR3 is CAWNLLPGKQETQYF. CDR3 DNA sequence: TGTGCCTGGAACCTCCTCCCGGGCAAACAAGAGACCCAGTACTTC. Filled out from reference TRBV30 and TRBJ2-5, the complete variable domain reads SQTIHQWPATLVQPVGSPLSLECTVEGTSNPNLYWYRQAAGRGLQLLFYSVGIGQISSEVPQNLSASRPQDRQFILSSKKLLLSDSGFYLCAWNLLPGKQETQYFGPGTRLLVL.